The source of this TCR beta chain is a study of blood T cell repertoires in COVID-19. Across the whole study: Researchers got acute and convalescent COVID-19 samples from the United States, Italy and Spain.

Repertoires were generated with immunoSEQ multiplex PCR, while TCRdb's copy carries only in-frame clones and drops some. The table lists around 450,000 clones, roughly 88% of them singletons. Germline CDR1 reads ENHRY; CDR2 reads SYGVKD. CDR3 length: 14 amino acids. Between the trimmed V and J ends, which lost 4 bases and 3 bases, there was a span of 13 bases. This TCR was recovered from a man younger than 35 who had recovered from COVID-19. The material sequenced was PBMCs or T cells enriched from blood (not recorded which). This chain connects TRBV10-3 to TRBJ2-7, with D perhaps TRBD1 (6 bases). CDR3 residues: CAISGRTDVYEQYF. The DNA for the CDR3 is TGTGCCATCAGTGGGCGGACAGATGTCTACGAGCAGTACTTC.